The 29 T cell receptor beta chains reported below all come from one sample, sequenced in a study of cytomegalovirus exposure and HLA in healthy donors. The PCR made use of 60 Vbeta and 13 Jbeta primers. Assay used: immunoSEQ multiplex PCR; TCRdb lists only in-frame clones, some missing. The sample lists approximately 120,000 clones, about three quarters occurring once. Sequenced sample: PBMCs. Receptors originate from an older woman in good health and CMV-seropositive.

The chain links TRBV18 to TRBJ1-5; D is possibly TRBD1 (6 bases). The V end was cut by 3 bases, the J end by 0 bases, with 18 bases between. The CDR3 is 18 amino acids. CDR1 is KGHSH and CDR2 is LQKENI in the germline V gene. This CDR3 reads CASSPSGQTSLSNQPQHF. DNA of the CDR3: TGTGCCAGCTCACCGTCCGGACAGACGTCACTTAGCAATCAGCCCCAGCATTTT.

This chain uses TRBV5-5 with TRBJ1-1; D gene unclear. The CDR3 is 17 residues long. Trimming shortened V by 0 bases and J by 5 bases, and 20 bases separated the two germline ends. Germline V lookup: CDR1 SGHKS, CDR2 YYEKEE (reference sequence). CDR3 coding DNA: TGTGCCAGCAGCTTGGTCGCGCTCCGCCCGGGAGGGACTGAAGCTTTCTTT. Translated, it gives CASSLVALRPGGTEAFF.

The chain employs TRBV19 and TRBJ2-7; D perhaps matches TRBD1 (6 bases). The CDR3 sequence is 14 residues long. V lost 5 bases, J lost 0 bases, and 11 bases lay in between. Per germline, CDR1 LNHDA and CDR2 SQIVND (reference sequence). The CDR3 nucleotides are TGTGCCAGTAGTCAGGACAGATTCTCCTACGAGCAGTACTTC. Protein: CASSQDRFSYEQYF.

This clone was picked up a small number of times. The V call is TRBV4-3, the J call TRBJ2-1, with 7 bases identical to TRBD1. CDR1 and CDR2 from the germline V gene are LGHNA and YSLEER. The ends lost 0 bases at V and 9 bases at J; junction bases unmatched: 11. CDR3 length: 16 residues. The CDR3 reads CASSQDGAGGWGEQFF. In DNA, the CDR3 is TGCGCCAGCAGCCAAGATGGCGCAGGGGGTTGGGGTGAGCAGTTCTTC.

The DNA of the CDR3 is TGTGCCTGCTATGGACAGGGGTATGAAAAACTGTTTTTT. This gives the protein CACYGQGYEKLFF. V usage is TRBV28 and J usage is TRBJ1-4; 9 positions agree with TRBD1. This CDR3 comprises 13 residues. Germline V gene data show CDR1 as MDHEN and CDR2 as SYDVKM. The ends lost 11 bases at V and 6 bases at J; junction bases unmatched: 7.

This rearrangement joins TRBV7-2 to TRBJ2-2; TRBD2 matches at 13 bases. The CDR3 has 16 residues. CDR1 and CDR2 from the germline V gene are SGHTA and FQGNSA. The V and J ends lost 6 bases and 6 bases, in that order; junction bases with no gene match: 7. The CDR3 is CASSTSGRAIAGELFF. Written as DNA, the CDR3 is TGTGCCAGCAGTACTAGCGGGAGGGCCATAGCCGGGGAGCTGTTTTTT.

The gene calls are TRBV30 and TRBJ1-4; D perhaps matches TRBD1 (5 bases). The germline gives CDR1 GTSNPN, CDR2 SVGIG (reference sequence). Deletions cut 0 bases from V and 7 bases from J, with 15 bases between. The CDR3 sequence is 15 residues long. This chain's CDR3 is CAWSVYRGGSEKLFF. CDR3 coding DNA: TGTGCCTGGAGTGTATACCGCGGGGGGAGTGAAAAACTGTTTTTT.

J is TRBJ1-1 and V is TRBV7-2; D unclear. This CDR3 has 11 residues. Trimming removed 3 bases at V and 5 bases at J, with 4 bases between. Germline V gene data show CDR1 as SGHTA and CDR2 as FQGNSA. CDR3 nucleotides: TGTGCCAGCAGCTTGAGAACTGAAGCTTTCTTT. It specifies CASSLRTEAFF.

This sequence joins TRBV9 and TRBJ2-1; 8 bases map to TRBD2. Germline V gene sequence: CDR1 SGDLS, CDR2 YYNGEE. The ends lost 0 bases at V and 2 bases at J; junction bases unmatched: 4. This CDR3 contains 16 residues. This CDR3 is CASSVELAATYNEQFF. The CDR3 DNA reads TGTGCCAGCAGCGTAGAACTAGCGGCTACCTACAATGAGCAGTTCTTC.

J is TRBJ1-1 and V is TRBV19; a weak D match, TRBD1 (5 bases). This CDR3 has 13 residues. V was clipped by 5 bases and J by 5 bases, with 12 bases between them. Per germline, CDR1 LNHDA and CDR2 SQIVND (reference sequence). CDR3 residues: CASSSSGWTEAFF. As DNA, the CDR3 is TGTGCCAGTAGTTCCTCAGGGTGGACTGAAGCTTTCTTT.

CDR3 loop: CASSLKGGSSSYNSPLHF. CDR3 bases: TGTGCCAGCAGCTTAAAAGGGGGCTCCAGCTCCTATAATTCACCCCTCCACTTT. This chain joins TRBV5-4 and TRBJ1-6; 7 bases align to TRBD1. Germline loops: CDR1 SGHNT, CDR2 YYREEE (reference sequence). This CDR3 has 18 residues. With V trimmed by 2 bases and J by 0 bases, 8 bases remained unmatched.

This clone was detected once. The gene calls are TRBV5-5 and TRBJ1-4; TRBD1 matches 7 bases. Unmatched junction bases numbered 6, after V lost 0 bases and J lost 7 bases. Germline CDR1 and CDR2: SGHKS and YYEKEE (reference sequence). The CDR3 totals 15 residues. The DNA of the CDR3 is TGTGCCAGCAGCTTGGTCCTTACAGGGGTTGAAAAACTGTTTTTT. It specifies CASSLVLTGVEKLFF.

J is TRBJ1-1 and V is TRBV7-8, with D tentatively TRBD1 (5 bases). V lost 1 base and J 0 bases, leaving 15 bases between the germline ends. The CDR3 has 17 residues. In germline, CDR1 is SGHVS, CDR2 FQNEAQ. The CDR3 sequence: CASSLGAQLTVNTEAFF. The CDR3 DNA follows: TGTGCCAGCAGCTTAGGGGCCCAATTGACAGTGAACACTGAAGCTTTCTTT.

This clone was observed a single time. The V call is TRBV11-1, the J call TRBJ1-1; tentatively, D is TRBD1 (5 bases). The V end lost 5 bases, the J end lost 7 bases, and 20 bases lay between the germline ends. Germline V gene lookup returns CDR1 SGHAT and CDR2 FQDESV (reference sequence). This CDR3 is 15 amino acids long. CDR3 amino acids: CASSPIYQGAGEAFF. The CDR3 DNA reads as TGTGCCAGCAGCCCAATTTACCAGGGAGCGGGTGAAGCTTTCTTT.

The chain uses TRBV7-3 and TRBJ1-3; 7 positions agree with TRBD1. This CDR3 contains 14 residues. J lost 0 bases, V lost 6 bases, and 2 bases had no gene match. Germline CDR1 is SGHTA and CDR2 is FQGTGA. CDR3 coding DNA: TGTGCCAGCAGACCAGGGGGCTCTGGAAACACCATATATTTT. This sequence encodes CASRPGGSGNTIYF. The whole variable domain, remainder taken from reference TRBV7-3 and TRBJ1-3, is GAGVSQTPSNKVTEKGKYVELRCDPISGHTALYWYRQSLGQGPEFLIYFQGTGAADDSGLPNDRFFAVRPEGSVSTLKIQRTERGDSAVYLCASRPGGSGNTIYFGEGSWLTVV.

CDR3 sequence reads: CASSPRQRNTEAFF. CDR3 in DNA: TGTGCCAGCAGCCCTCGACAGAGGAACACTGAAGCTTTCTTT. This rearrangement joins TRBV9 to TRBJ1-1; D is perhaps TRBD1 (5 bases). This CDR3 has 14 amino acids. Trimming removed 4 bases at V and 1 base at J, with 11 bases between. Germline V gene sequence: CDR1 SGDLS, CDR2 YYNGEE.

This chain connects TRBV27 to TRBJ2-7, with 8 bases fitting TRBD1. From germline, CDR1 is MNHEY and CDR2 SMNVEV (reference sequence). The CDR3 runs to 13 residues. V shed 7 bases and J 2 bases; nucleotides not matched to a gene: 4. This CDR3 reads CASIGQGPYEQYF. CDR3 nucleotide sequence: TGTGCCAGCATCGGACAGGGCCCCTACGAGCAGTACTTC.

The chain links TRBV5-1 to TRBJ2-2; D is perhaps TRBD1 (6 bases). The CDR3 loop spans 17 amino acids. V lost 4 bases to trimming and J lost 2 bases, with 18 bases between them. Germline CDR1 reads SGHRS; CDR2 reads YFSETQ. The DNA for the CDR3 is TGCGCCAGCAGCATGGGACACCGGGACAAAAACACCGGGGAGCTGTTTTTT. This encodes CASSMGHRDKNTGELFF.

This chain uses TRBV6-1 with TRBJ1-6; no reliable D call. This CDR3 region has 12 residues. The germline CDR1 and CDR2 sequences are MNHNS and SASEGT. As DNA, the CDR3 is TGTGCAGAGAGGAAGGATAATTCACCCCTCCACTTT. Residues: CAERKDNSPLHF.

V gene TRBV19 combines with J gene TRBJ1-5; 7 bases agree with TRBD1. CDR3 size: 15 residues. With V trimmed by 4 bases and J by 7 bases, 10 bases remained unmatched. Per the germline V gene, CDR1 is LNHDA and CDR2 is SQIVND (reference sequence). CDR3 in DNA: TGTGCCAGTAGTACAACCTACAGGGGTGGCCAGCCCCAGCATTTT. Translating gives CASSTTYRGGQPQHF. Full variable domain (remainder filled in from reference TRBV19 and TRBJ1-5): DGGITQSPKYLFRKEGQNVTLSCEQNLNHDAMYWYRQDPGQGLRLIYYSQIVNDFQKGDIAEGYSVSREKKESFPLTVTSAQKNPTAFYLCASSTTYRGGQPQHFGDGTRLSIL.

V and J are TRBV4-2 and TRBJ2-5; the D gene is possibly TRBD2 (7 bases). The J call may be incorrect, as the DNA end agrees better with TRBJ2-7. Germline CDR1 reads LGHNA; CDR2 reads YNFKEQ. This CDR3 has 14 residues. CDR3 nucleotide sequence: TGTGCCAGCAGCCAGAGCGGGACAACCTACGAGCAGTACTTC. Translating gives CASSQSGTTYEQYF.

The chain has TRBV18 and TRBJ1-6; D is possibly TRBD1 (6 bases). Germline CDR1 KGHSH, CDR2 LQKENI. The CDR3 has 15 amino acids. The germline V and J ends were trimmed by 3 bases and 8 bases, with 14 bases remaining between them. CDR3 region: CASSPQQGNDSPLHF. The CDR3 coding sequence is TGTGCCAGCTCACCGCAGCAGGGGAATGATTCACCCCTCCACTTT.

This chain links TRBV6-6 with TRBJ2-4, with 7 bases that match TRBD1. Germline CDR1 MNHNY, CDR2 SVGAGI (reference sequence). This CDR3 has 15 residues. With 4 bases clipped from V and 4 bases from J, the junction kept 7 bases outside the gene matches. Written as DNA, the CDR3 is TGTGCCAGCAGTTTCGCAGGACAGGCTAAAAACATTCAGTACTTC. It translates to CASSFAGQAKNIQYF.

The rearrangement links TRBV6-5 to TRBJ2-7; the D gene is possibly TRBD2 (6 bases). Trimming took off 0 bases at V and 3 bases at J, with 9 bases between the two ends. The length of the CDR3 is 14 residues. Germline CDR1 MNHEY, CDR2 SVGAGI. This CDR3 is CASSYSFGGYEQYF. In nucleotides, the CDR3 is TGTGCCAGCAGTTACTCGTTCGGGGGCTACGAGCAGTACTTC.

The rearrangement uses TRBV2 and TRBJ2-2; 8 bases match TRBD1. The CDR3 has 15 residues. Germline assignment: CDR1 SNHLY and CDR2 FYNNEI. V dropped 4 bases and J dropped 1; count of bases not matched to a gene: 2. CDR3: CASSVGTGNTGELFF. Here the CDR3 DNA reads TGTGCCAGCAGTGTCGGGACAGGGAACACCGGGGAGCTGTTTTTT.

This clone was counted only a few times. This chain uses TRBV2 with TRBJ1-5; 7 bases fit TRBD1. Germline loops: CDR1 SNHLY, CDR2 FYNNEI. This CDR3 contains 13 residues. J lost 6 bases, V lost 4 bases, and 3 bases had no gene match. DNA for the CDR3: TGTGCCAGCAGTGCCCAGGGGGGTCAGCCCCAGCATTTT. Translating it yields CASSAQGGQPQHF.

The chain combines TRBV19 with TRBJ1-5; tentative D call: TRBD1 (6 bases). The ends were cut back, 4 bases at V and 5 bases at J, with 9 bases in the middle. Germline assignment: CDR1 LNHDA and CDR2 SQIVND (reference sequence). CDR3 size: 13 residues. The CDR3 region is CASSRTEDQPQHF. DNA for the CDR3: TGTGCCAGTAGTAGGACAGAAGATCAGCCCCAGCATTTT.

This chain connects TRBV6-4 to TRBJ1-1, with 7 bases aligning to TRBD1. The CDR3 length is 15 residues. The V gene's germline CDR1 is MRHNA and CDR2 SNTAGT. With 4 bases clipped from V and 4 bases from J, the junction kept 9 bases outside the gene matches. CDR3 nucleotides: TGTGCCAGCAGTGCGAGACAGGGTGGTTTCACTGAAGCTTTCTTT. Its translation is CASSARQGGFTEAFF.

V and J are TRBV7-8 and TRBJ1-1; 7 positions match TRBD1. Germline assignment: CDR1 SGHVS and CDR2 FQNEAQ. CDR3 size: 12 residues. After removal of 5 bases from V and 6 bases from J, the junction contained 3 bases not matched to a gene. This chain's CDR3 is CASSLGTAEAFF. As DNA, the CDR3 is TGTGCCAGCAGCCTCGGGACAGCTGAAGCTTTCTTT.